Given below is one T cell receptor (beta chain) in context. This entry belongs to a study of blood T cell repertoires in COVID-19. In the study overall: T cells, B-cell-depleted T cells, or PBMCs provided the cDNA or gDNA that served as material.

Authors' methods: Reference gene primers were amplified, and this amplification served to estimate nucleated cell counts. Clones were sequenced by immunoSEQ multiplex PCR, and TCRdb holds only the in-frame ones, with some missing. V and J calls and clone size follow that table, whereas D and trimming were derived from the DNA. The sample lists about 210,000 clones; 70% to 90% were seen once. Germline V gene sequence: CDR1 SGHNT, CDR2 YYREEE (reference sequence). The J segment lost 1 base and the V segment lost 1 base, leaving 3 bases of the junction unmatched. The CDR3 is 16 amino acids. The source is a woman aged 40 to 55 with acute or convalescent COVID-19. The sample was peripheral blood. The rearrangement joins TRBV5-4 to TRBJ1-1; 11 positions agree with TRBD1. CDR3 nucleotides: TGTGCCAGCAGCTTGTTGGGACAGGGGGGGAACACTGAAGCTTTCTTT. Protein sequence: CASSLLGQGGNTEAFF.